The 3 T cell receptor beta chains below were found in one sample sequenced in a study of blood T cells in healthy people across ages. A J-beta primer mix and a sample-barcoded 5' primer were used in a second PCR of roughly 6 to 11 cycles. TCRdb processed the 5' RACE reads anew with MiXCR; each CDR3 protein has one entry. The data hold fewer than 750,000 distinct CDR3 sequences, with about 50% observed a single time. Sequences were obtained from blood. The receptors were sampled from a woman over 75 in good health.

This clonotype has ten or more counts. The gene calls are TRBV5-1 and TRBJ2-3; no firm D call. The CDR3 loop spans 14 amino acids. Trimming cost V 0 bases and J 5 bases, with 10 bases left between them. Germline V lookup: CDR1 SGHRS, CDR2 YFSETQ. CDR3 sequence: CASSLVIGLDTQYF. The CDR3 DNA reads TGCGCCAGCAGCTTGGTCATCGGGCTAGATACGCAGTATTTT.

This rearrangement joins TRBV10-3 to TRBJ2-7, with D tentatively TRBD2 (5 bases). CDR3 length: 11 residues. Germline V gives CDR1 ENHRY, CDR2 SYGVKD. Trimming stripped 10 bases from V and 3 bases from J, with 10 bases between. The CDR3 loop reads CATGRDYEQYF. The CDR3 nucleotides read TGTGCCACCGGACGGGACTACGAGCAGTACTTC.

This clonotype was detected only a few times. This sequence may be a read error, since a much larger clone differs from it by one base. The rearrangement joins TRBV20-1 to TRBJ2-1; D is undetermined. The DNA end is a closer match to TRBJ2-7, so the J assignment may be wrong. CDR1 and CDR2 from the germline V gene are DFQATT and SNEGSKA (reference sequence). CDR3 size: 13 residues. DNA for the CDR3: TGCAGTGCAAGCGCGCCCCCCTACAATGAGCAGTACTTC. It is translated as CSASAPPYNEQYF.